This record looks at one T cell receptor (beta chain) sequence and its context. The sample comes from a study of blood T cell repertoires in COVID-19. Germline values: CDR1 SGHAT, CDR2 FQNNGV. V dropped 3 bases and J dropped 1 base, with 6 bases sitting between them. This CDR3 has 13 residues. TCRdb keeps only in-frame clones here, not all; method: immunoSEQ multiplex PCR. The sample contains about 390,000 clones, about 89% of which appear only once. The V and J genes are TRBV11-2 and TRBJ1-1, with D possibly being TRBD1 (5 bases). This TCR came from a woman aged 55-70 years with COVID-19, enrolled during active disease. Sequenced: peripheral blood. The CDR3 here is CASSFDRNTEAFF. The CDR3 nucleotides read TGTGCCAGCAGCTTCGACAGGAACACTGAAGCTTTCTTT.